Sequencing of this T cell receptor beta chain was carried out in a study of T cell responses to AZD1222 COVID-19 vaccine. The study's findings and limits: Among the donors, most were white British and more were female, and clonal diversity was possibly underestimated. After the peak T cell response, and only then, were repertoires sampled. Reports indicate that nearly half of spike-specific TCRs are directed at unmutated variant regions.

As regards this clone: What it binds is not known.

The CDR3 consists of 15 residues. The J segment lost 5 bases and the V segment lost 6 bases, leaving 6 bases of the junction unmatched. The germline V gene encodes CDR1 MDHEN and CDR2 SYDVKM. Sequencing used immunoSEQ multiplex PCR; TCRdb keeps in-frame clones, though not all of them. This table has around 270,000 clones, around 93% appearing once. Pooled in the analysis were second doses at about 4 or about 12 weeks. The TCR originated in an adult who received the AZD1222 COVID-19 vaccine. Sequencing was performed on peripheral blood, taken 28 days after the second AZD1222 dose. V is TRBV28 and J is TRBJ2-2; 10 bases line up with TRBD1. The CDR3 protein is CASRTGGRVTGELFF. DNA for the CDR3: TGTGCCAGCAGGACAGGGGGCAGGGTAACCGGGGAGCTGTTTTTT.